Below are 30 T cell receptor beta chains sequenced from a single sample in a study of graft-versus-host responses after intestinal transplantation. This table comes from immunoSEQ multiplex PCR, and its TCRdb copy is limited to in-frame clones, with some not included. The sample lists 37,000 or so clones, 91% occurring once. Sequenced material: PBMCs, taken 314 days after intestinal transplant. All receptors come from a human patient who received an intestinal transplant, so some T cells may come from the graft donor.

The chain combines TRBV28 with TRBJ2-1, with a weak D call TRBD1 (6 bases). CDR1 is MDHEN, CDR2 SYDVKM, per germline. Between the trimmed V and J ends, which lost 3 bases and 5 bases, there was a span of 11 bases. The CDR3 totals 14 residues. CDR3 residues: CASSLLGADNEQFF. CDR3 coding DNA: TGTGCCAGCAGTTTGCTGGGGGCGGACAATGAGCAGTTCTTC.

The chain recombines TRBV6-6 with TRBJ2-7; weak D call: TRBD1 (5 bases). Germline-derived CDR1 and CDR2 are MNHNY and SVGAGI (reference sequence). The CDR3 is 16 amino acids. V was clipped by 0 bases and J by 0 bases, with 12 bases between them. The CDR3 reads CASSYSPQGFSYEQYF. In nucleotides, the CDR3 is TGTGCCAGCAGTTACTCGCCCCAGGGATTCTCCTACGAGCAGTACTTC.

A remark on this clone: At one boundary the junction diverges from the germline segment, which might be a read error. The CDR3: CASSLAGTSGGTDTQYF. The CDR3 DNA reads as TGTGCCAGCAGCCTAGCCGGGACTAGCGGGGGAACAGATACGCAGTATTTT. The chain carries TRBV7-2 and TRBJ2-3, with TRBD2 matching 14 bases. This CDR3 comprises 17 residues. Germline CDR1 reads SGHTA; CDR2 reads FQGNSA.

The CDR3 region has the DNA TGTGCCAGCAGCTTTGTCGAGCGGGAGGGCCAGGATGAGCAGTTCTTC. This codes for CASSFVEREGQDEQFF. This sequence joins TRBV5-6 and TRBJ2-1; TRBD2 matches 10 bases. The ends lost 2 bases at V and 8 bases at J; junction bases unmatched: 10. The CDR3 runs to 16 residues. The germline gives CDR1 SGHDT, CDR2 YYEEEE.

The chain has TRBV28 and TRBJ2-2; D possibly corresponds to TRBD1 (6 bases). Trimming took off 3 bases at V and 6 bases at J, with 23 bases between the two ends. Looked up from germline, CDR1 is MDHEN and CDR2 is SYDVKM. The CDR3 has 18 residues. The CDR3 sequence is CASSFILQGVFSPGELFF. CDR3 nucleotide sequence: TGTGCCAGCAGTTTTATACTACAGGGAGTTTTCAGTCCCGGGGAGCTGTTTTTT.

This chain joins TRBV18 and TRBJ1-4; D gene ambiguous. The CDR3 sequence is 13 residues long. V was cut by 6 bases and J by 8 bases, with 13 bases left in between. Germline assignment: CDR1 KGHSH and CDR2 LQKENI. In DNA, the CDR3 is TGTGCCAGCTCCAGCTGGCTTGGGGAAAAACTGTTTTTT. It translates to CASSSWLGEKLFF.

This sequence joins TRBV6-8 and TRBJ2-2; D may be TRBD2 (5 bases). The CDR3 totals 13 residues. From germline, CDR1 is MNHGY and CDR2 SAAAGT. V was clipped by 8 bases and J by 3 bases, with 10 bases between them. The CDR3 DNA follows: TGTGCCAGCCTGACGGAGGACACCGGGGAGCTGTTTTTT. As protein: CASLTEDTGELFF.

The chain couples TRBV4-2 to TRBJ2-1, with 14 bases lining up with TRBD2. The CDR3 is 20 residues long. The junction had 10 bases not matched to a gene; V was cut back by 1 base and J by 2 bases. Germline-derived CDR1 and CDR2 are LGHNA and YNFKEQ. The CDR3 DNA sequence: TGTGCCAGCAGCCAAGTCCGAGTGACTAGCGGGAGGGCCCCCTACAATGAGCAGTTCTTC. As protein: CASSQVRVTSGRAPYNEQFF.

This chain links TRBV7-6 with TRBJ2-7, with D perhaps being TRBD1 or TRBD2 (7 bases each). Germline V CDR1 and CDR2: SGHVS, FNYEAQ. CDR3 size: 15 residues. V lost 6 bases and J lost 4, with 19 bases in between. CDR3 sequence (DNA): TGTGCCAGCAGTTCACCGCAGGGGGGGAATTACGAGCAGTACTTC. Its protein is CASSSPQGGNYEQYF.

The chain is built from TRBV2 and TRBJ1-3; D is ambiguous. CDR3 length equals 15 residues. Between the trimmed V and J ends, which lost 0 bases and 0 bases, there was a span of 6 bases. In germline, CDR1 is SNHLY, CDR2 FYNNEI. The CDR3 reads CASSEAGFSGNTIYF. The CDR3 DNA follows: TGTGCCAGCAGTGAAGCTGGGTTCTCTGGAAACACCATATATTTT.

This clone has just one count. The chain combines TRBV6-5 with TRBJ2-1; 9 positions match TRBD1. The V gene's germline CDR1 is MNHEY and CDR2 SVGAGI. This CDR3 region has 14 residues. J lost 10 bases, V lost 4 bases, and 8 bases had no gene match. Here the CDR3 DNA reads TGTGCCAGCAGTTCCCGGGACAGGGAATCCGAGCAGTTCTTC. Amino acid sequence: CASSSRDRESEQFF.

This clone occurred once. The J gene is TRBJ2-5, the V gene TRBV6-5, with unresolved D. The CDR3 loop spans 13 amino acids. Germline CDR1 MNHEY, CDR2 SVGAGI. The ends were cut back, 6 bases at V and 0 bases at J, with 8 bases in the middle. The CDR3 spells CASRATYQETQYF. The CDR3 DNA reads as TGTGCCAGCAGAGCAACGTACCAAGAGACCCAGTACTTC.

J is TRBJ2-2 and V is TRBV4-1, with 8 bases that match TRBD2. In germline, CDR1 is MGHRA, CDR2 YSYEKL. Trimming removed 2 bases from V and 6 bases from J; junction bases left unmatched: 11. The CDR3 has 17 residues. DNA for the CDR3: TGCGCCAGCAGCCAATTCCAAAAGCGGGGGTGGTCCGGGGAGCTGTTTTTT. It translates to CASSQFQKRGWSGELFF.

The gene calls are TRBV5-1 and TRBJ2-1; either TRBD1 or TRBD2 may supply D (5 bases each). The ends were cut back, 5 bases at V and 6 bases at J, with 18 bases in the middle. The germline V gene encodes CDR1 SGHRS and CDR2 YFSETQ. The CDR3 has 15 residues. CDR3 loop: CASRPGPGPSNEQFF. The DNA for the CDR3 is TGCGCCAGCAGACCTGGTCCGGGACCGTCCAATGAGCAGTTCTTC.

The rearrangement uses TRBV28 and TRBJ2-5; 13 bases agree with TRBD2. The J call is in doubt because the DNA end fits TRBJ2-7 better. The CDR3 spans 16 residues. CDR1 is MDHEN, CDR2 SYDVKM, per germline. DNA for the CDR3: TGTGCCACAAACCTCGGACTAGCGGGAGTGAGATACGAGCAGTACTTC. Translated: CATNLGLAGVRYEQYF.

This chain uses TRBV28 with TRBJ2-5; no reliable D call. This CDR3 region has 15 residues. CDR1 and CDR2 (germline): MDHEN, SYDVKM. Trimming removed 3 bases at V and 5 bases at J, with 16 bases between. The CDR3 DNA is TGTGCCAGCAGTTTTGTCGCGCCCCACGGGGAGACCCAGTACTTC. Protein sequence: CASSFVAPHGETQYF.

The chain couples TRBV10-3 to TRBJ2-1; perhaps D is TRBD1 or TRBD2 (5 bases each). The germline V and J ends were trimmed by 2 bases and 6 bases, with 8 bases remaining between them. This CDR3 contains 13 residues. Germline V lookup: CDR1 ENHRY, CDR2 SYGVKD. This CDR3 is CAISEGTPNEQFF. The CDR3, as DNA: TGTGCCATCAGTGAGGGGACCCCCAATGAGCAGTTCTTC.

The rearrangement uses TRBV6-5 and TRBJ2-5, with D possibly called TRBD1 or TRBD2 (6 bases each). This CDR3 is 15 amino acids long. Trimming left V 0 bases short and J 5 bases short, with 13 bases between. Germline V gene data show CDR1 as MNHEY and CDR2 as SVGAGI. CDR3 region: CASSYSARGRETQYF. Written as DNA, the CDR3 is TGTGCCAGCAGTTACTCGGCACGGGGGCGTGAGACCCAGTACTTC.

In its sample, this clone was seen a few times. This rearrangement joins TRBV6-1 to TRBJ2-7; D perhaps matches TRBD1 (5 bases). V gave up 6 bases and J gave up 2 bases, with 11 bases separating them. Germline V gives CDR1 MNHNS, CDR2 SASEGT. The CDR3 extends over 13 amino acids. As DNA, the CDR3 is TGTGCCAGCAGAAGGACATTCGCCTACGAGCAGTACTTC. Protein: CASRRTFAYEQYF.

The V and J genes are TRBV7-3 and TRBJ2-7; D is perhaps TRBD1 (5 bases). V gave up 1 base and J gave up 2 bases, with 12 bases separating them. Germline assignment: CDR1 SGHTA and CDR2 FQGTGA. The CDR3 loop spans 15 amino acids. The CDR3 loop is CASSLRAGKTYEQYF. The CDR3 nucleotides read TGTGCCAGCAGCTTAAGGGCAGGGAAAACCTACGAGCAGTACTTC.

The V call is TRBV6-1, the J call TRBJ2-5; no firm D call. V lost 6 bases, J lost 4 bases, and 18 bases lay in between. There are 15 residues in the CDR3. The germline gives CDR1 MNHNS, CDR2 SASEGT. The CDR3 coding sequence is TGTGCCAGCAGCCACAGTGCCCCCCCGGGAGAGACCCAGTACTTC. The encoded protein is CASSHSAPPGETQYF.

The V and J genes are TRBV6-1 and TRBJ2-3, with 9 nucleotides matching TRBD1. This CDR3 has 15 amino acids. The germline gives CDR1 MNHNS, CDR2 SASEGT. The ends lost 5 bases at V and 3 bases at J; junction bases unmatched: 6. DNA for the CDR3: TGTGCCAGCAGTCTGACAGGGGGTACGACAGATACGCAGTATTTT. Protein: CASSLTGGTTDTQYF.

The genes are TRBV28 and TRBJ2-2; 7 bases agree with TRBD1. Trimming at V came to 5 bases and at J to 7 bases, leaving 10 bases not matched to a gene. The CDR3 runs to 15 residues. CDR1 is MDHEN and CDR2 is SYDVKM in the germline V gene. The CDR3 sequence is CASSIRQGSGGELFF. CDR3 DNA: TGTGCCAGCAGTATACGACAGGGATCCGGCGGGGAGCTGTTTTTT.

This clone was observed a handful of times. The chain links TRBV28 to TRBJ2-1; D is undetermined. The CDR3 contains 15 residues. Germline lookup yields CDR1 MDHEN and CDR2 SYDVKM. Trimming removed 4 bases from V and 7 bases from J, with 17 bases in between. CDR3 sequence (DNA): TGTGCCAGCAGTTCCATGAAGGCCCGTGGTAATGAGCAGTTCTTC. The encoded protein is CASSSMKARGNEQFF.

This chain uses TRBV2 with TRBJ2-3; unclear D gene. This CDR3 region has 14 residues. V dropped 1 base and J dropped 2 bases, with 7 bases sitting between them. Germline CDR1 reads SNHLY; CDR2 reads FYNNEI. The CDR3 sequence is CASSEGTVTDTQYF. DNA for the CDR3: TGTGCCAGCAGTGAAGGGACGGTCACAGATACGCAGTATTTT.

The chain is built from TRBV27 and TRBJ1-3; 7 nucleotides agree with TRBD1. V gave up 2 bases and J gave up 0 bases; unmatched junction bases: 1. Germline loops: CDR1 MNHEY, CDR2 SMNVEV (reference sequence). The CDR3 consists of 15 residues. CDR3 protein: CASSLRGRSGNTIYF. The CDR3 DNA follows: TGTGCCAGCAGTTTAAGGGGGCGCTCTGGAAACACCATATATTTT.

This chain uses TRBV18 with TRBJ1-3, with no clear D. The CDR3 totals 12 residues. CDR1 KGHSH and CDR2 LQKENI come from the germline V gene. Trimming took off 8 bases at V and 0 bases at J, with 5 bases between the two ends. CDR3 loop: CASAYSGNTIYF. In nucleotides, the CDR3 is TGTGCCAGCGCCTACTCTGGAAACACCATATATTTT. The full variable domain, in which reference TRBV18 and TRBJ1-3 provide the parts outside the CDR3, is NAGVMQNPRHLVRRRGQEARLRCSPMKGHSHVYWYRQLPEEGLKFMVYLQKENIIDESGMPKERFSAEFPKEGPSILRIQQVVRGDSAAYFCASAYSGNTIYFGEGSWLTVV.

In its sample, this clone was seen once. At one end, the junction sequence differs from germline, possibly due to a read error. The rearrangement joins TRBV5-4 to TRBJ1-4, with 9 positions matching TRBD1. The CDR3 spans 14 residues. Per germline, CDR1 SGHNT and CDR2 YYREEE (reference sequence). The CDR3 is CASSLDRGGEKLFF. The CDR3, as DNA: TGTGCCAGCAGTTTGGACAGGGGAGGAGAAAAACTGTTTTTT.

This sequence joins TRBV2 and TRBJ2-7; the D call may be TRBD1 or TRBD2 (5 bases each). V shed 6 bases and J shed 1 base, with 13 bases lying between them. In germline, CDR1 is SNHLY, CDR2 FYNNEI. This CDR3 is built from 14 residues. The CDR3 region has the DNA TGTGCCAGCAGATACAGCGAGGGGTCCTACGAGCAGTACTTC. It encodes CASRYSEGSYEQYF.

The chain joins TRBV11-2 to TRBJ2-7; TRBD2 aligns across 7 bases. The V gene end was trimmed by 1 base and the J gene end by 4 bases; junction bases not matched to a gene: 4. CDR1 is SGHAT, CDR2 FQNNGV, per germline. The CDR3 has 14 amino acids. CDR3 region: CASSLGSGGYEQYF. CDR3 DNA: TGTGCCAGCAGCTTAGGATCGGGGGGATACGAGCAGTACTTC. Full variable domain (outside the CDR3, taken from reference TRBV11-2 and TRBJ2-7): EAGVAQSPRYKIIEKRQSVAFWCNPISGHATLYWYQQILGQGPKLLIQFQNNGVVDDSQLPKDRFSAERLKGVDSTLKIQPAKLEDSAVYLCASSLGSGGYEQYFGPGTRLTVT.